This TCR beta chain was captured in a study of T cell responses to AZD1222 COVID-19 vaccine. The study's findings and limits: When two AZD1222 doses had been given, Spike-specific TCR breadth and depth rose. Clonal diversity may have been underestimated, and the donors were mostly white British, with more females than males.

The assay was immunoSEQ multiplex PCR, and TCRdb's table has in-frame clones only and misses some. The profile shows 95,000 to 150,000 clones, roughly 90% of them singletons. On this clone itself: What it binds is unknown.

CDR1 LNHDA and CDR2 SQIVND come from the germline V gene (reference sequence). The CDR3 loop spans 14 amino acids. V was clipped by 4 bases and J by 0 bases, with 7 bases between them. The V call is TRBV19, the J call TRBJ2-1; D unclear. This TCR was sampled from an adult who received the AZD1222 COVID-19 vaccine. The material sequenced was peripheral blood, taken 28 days after the second AZD1222 dose. The CDR3 nucleotides read TGTGCCAGTAGTAGGGTACACTCCTACAATGAGCAGTTCTTC. Protein sequence: CASSRVHSYNEQFF.